A single sample gave rise to the 21 T cell receptor beta chains below, sequenced in a study of shared clonotypes between healthy human individuals. The protocol was immunoSEQ multiplex PCR, while the TCRdb copy is restricted to in-frame clones and leaves out a portion. In the table there are about 1.1 million clones, 75% to 80% of which are singletons. Sequencing was performed on memory CD4+ T cells from PBMCs. Subset described: CD45RA-negative fraction. The receptors here all came from a man aged 18 to 35 in good health. Some clones in this sample may be carry-over from other donors' samples.

In DNA, the CDR3 is TGTGCCAGCAGGAGCAGGAGGGACCAAGAGACCCAGTACTTC. Translation gives CASRSRRDQETQYF. The chain employs TRBV27 and TRBJ2-5, with a tentative D call TRBD2 (6 bases). Between the trimmed V and J ends, which lost 6 bases and 0 bases, there was a span of 11 bases. CDR3 size: 14 residues. Germline V gene lookup returns CDR1 MNHEY and CDR2 SMNVEV (reference sequence).

The rearrangement links TRBV2 to TRBJ2-7; tentatively, D is TRBD2 (5 bases). Germline V gives CDR1 SNHLY, CDR2 FYNNEI. The CDR3 totals 13 residues. V was clipped by 7 bases and J by 0 bases, with 10 bases between them. CDR3 DNA sequence: TGTGCCAGCACGTGGGAGATCTCCTACGAGCAGTACTTC. This gives the protein CASTWEISYEQYF.

The CDR3 region is CASSSSGQPQETQYF. CDR3 nucleotides: TGCGCCAGCAGCTCATCGGGACAACCCCAAGAGACCCAGTACTTC. This chain connects TRBV5-1 to TRBJ2-5, with TRBD1 as a possible D gene (6 bases). The CDR3 is made up of 15 amino acids. Trimming shortened V by 3 bases and J by 1 base, and 13 bases separated the two germline ends. CDR1 SGHRS and CDR2 YFSETQ come from the germline V gene.

CDR3: CAIRSLAGVGETQYF. CDR3 DNA sequence: TGTGCCATCAGGTCCCTAGCGGGAGTGGGAGAGACCCAGTACTTC. This chain connects TRBV10-3 to TRBJ2-5; 10 bases map to TRBD2. V gave up 6 bases and J gave up 4 bases; unmatched junction bases: 8. Germline V gene lookup returns CDR1 ENHRY and CDR2 SYGVKD. The CDR3 has 15 amino acids.

The chain employs TRBV7-9 and TRBJ2-7, with TRBD1 matching 9 bases. J lost 8 bases, V lost 5 bases, and 4 bases had no gene match. Germline CDR1 and CDR2: SEHNR and FQNEAQ (reference sequence). The CDR3 runs 12 residues. The CDR3 DNA reads TGTGCCAGCAGCCCGACAGGGGGAAAGCAGTACTTC. Encoded protein: CASSPTGGKQYF.

About this clone itself: Other DNA sequences of this sample code for an identical CDR3. The chain has TRBV7-9 and TRBJ2-3; D uncertain. This CDR3 spans 12 amino acids. V dropped 5 bases and J dropped 2 bases, with 5 bases sitting between them. Germline values: CDR1 SEHNR, CDR2 FQNEAQ (reference sequence). CDR3 residues: CASSLSTDTQYF. CDR3 nucleotides: TGTGCCAGCAGCCTTTCCACAGATACGCAGTATTTT.

This clone was picked up a small number of times. This sequence joins TRBV29-1 and TRBJ1-3; unclear D gene. V lost 6 bases and J 0 bases, leaving 6 bases between the germline ends. This CDR3 comprises 12 residues. Germline CDR1 and CDR2: SQVTM and ANQGSEA. The CDR3 DNA sequence: TGCAGCGTGGGATCCTCTGGAAACACCATATATTTT. Protein: CSVGSSGNTIYF.

This clone came up a few times. The V gene is TRBV5-1, the J gene TRBJ1-1, with a tentative D call TRBD1 (6 bases). Trimming stripped 3 bases from V and 3 bases from J, with 9 bases between. The CDR3 runs to 13 residues. Germline V gene lookup returns CDR1 SGHRS and CDR2 YFSETQ. This CDR3 is CASSWTEYTEAFF. The CDR3, as DNA: TGCGCCAGCAGCTGGACAGAGTACACTGAAGCTTTCTTT.

The chain recombines TRBV11-2 with TRBJ2-2; TRBD2 aligns across 12 bases. From germline, CDR1 is SGHAT and CDR2 FQNNGV. The length of the CDR3 is 17 residues. Trimming at V came to 5 bases and at J to 3 bases, leaving 7 bases not matched to a gene. Here the CDR3 reads CASSPRTSGEYTGELFF. DNA of the CDR3: TGTGCCAGCAGCCCCCGGACTAGCGGGGAGTACACCGGGGAGCTGTTTTTT.

CDR3 in DNA: TGTGCCAGCAGTTTAGAGGCGACTAGCGGCCATGGGGAGCAGTTCTTC. Encoded protein: CASSLEATSGHGEQFF. The chain employs TRBV27 and TRBJ2-1; 9 bases line up with TRBD2. The CDR3 is 16 residues long. The germline V gene encodes CDR1 MNHEY and CDR2 SMNVEV (reference sequence). V gave up 2 bases and J gave up 10 bases; unmatched junction bases: 12.

This chain joins TRBV10-3 and TRBJ2-1, with D perhaps assigned TRBD1 or TRBD2 (5 bases each). The germline CDR1 and CDR2 sequences are ENHRY and SYGVKD. V gave up 2 bases and J gave up 10 bases, with 15 bases separating them. This CDR3 has 14 residues. This CDR3 reads CAISETGTTQEQFF. The CDR3 region has the DNA TGTGCCATCAGTGAGACCGGGACCACTCAGGAGCAGTTCTTC.

This clone was counted once. This sequence joins TRBV30 and TRBJ1-3; D gene ambiguous. Trimming removed 2 bases from V and 9 bases from J, with 11 bases in between. The CDR3 is made up of 12 amino acids. Per germline, CDR1 GTSNPN and CDR2 SVGIG (reference sequence). CDR3 sequence: CAWSPNGGTIYF. The CDR3, as DNA: TGTGCCTGGAGTCCAAACGGAGGCACCATATATTTT.

The chain uses TRBV29-1 and TRBJ1-3; D gene uncertain. The ends were cut back, 2 bases at V and 0 bases at J, with 5 bases in the middle. Germline-derived CDR1 and CDR2 are SQVTM and ANQGSEA. The CDR3 runs 13 residues. CDR3 bases: TGCAGCGTTGAACCCCCCTCTGGAAACACCATATATTTT. It specifies CSVEPPSGNTIYF. Complete variable domain (other parts from reference TRBV29-1 and TRBJ1-3): SAVISQKPSRDICQRGTSLTIQCQVDSQVTMMFWYRQQPGQSLTLIATANQGSEATYESGFVIDKFPISRPNLTFSTLTVSNMSPEDSSIYLCSVEPPSGNTIYFGEGSWLTVV.

Of note for this clone: Additional DNA sequences in this sample encode the identical CDR3. The rearrangement uses TRBV18 and TRBJ1-2; 8 bases are a match to TRBD1. V shed 6 bases, J shed 4 bases, and the junction held 7 bases outside the gene matches. The CDR3 extends over 14 amino acids. Looked up from germline, CDR1 is KGHSH and CDR2 is LQKENI. DNA for the CDR3: TGTGCCAGCTCCCCGACAGGGGAGGGCTATGGCTACACCTTC. Its translation: CASSPTGEGYGYTF.

A remark on this clone: The sample contains more than one DNA sequence encoding this CDR3. The V and J genes are TRBV5-1 and TRBJ2-3; TRBD2 agrees at 8 bases. The trim removed 0 bases at V and 4 bases at J, leaving 4 bases unmatched. The CDR3 has 15 residues. The germline CDR1 and CDR2 sequences are SGHRS and YFSETQ. The CDR3 loop is CASSLAAGGADTQYF. CDR3 DNA: TGCGCCAGCAGCTTGGCCGCGGGAGGTGCAGATACGCAGTATTTT.

This rearrangement joins TRBV6-5 to TRBJ2-7; a weak D match, TRBD2 (5 bases). The CDR3 runs to 12 residues. Germline V CDR1 and CDR2: MNHEY, SVGAGI. Trimming removed 7 bases at V and 3 bases at J, with 10 bases between. The CDR3 here is CASIGSFYEQYF. In nucleotides, the CDR3 is TGTGCCAGCATTGGGAGTTTCTACGAGCAGTACTTC.

Of note for this clone: Within the sample, other DNA sequences also encode this same CDR3. In nucleotides, the CDR3 is TGTGCCAGCAGTTTATCTGACTATGGCTACACCTTC. Amino acid sequence: CASSLSDYGYTF. The J gene is TRBJ1-2, the V gene TRBV28; D remains ambiguous. Germline V gives CDR1 MDHEN, CDR2 SYDVKM. Trimming removed 1 base at V and 3 bases at J, with 3 bases between. This CDR3 has 12 amino acids.

The chain has TRBV9 and TRBJ2-7, with TRBD1 as a possible D gene (6 bases). V lost 3 bases, J lost 5 bases, and 21 bases lay in between. The CDR3 is made up of 16 amino acids. The germline V gene encodes CDR1 SGDLS and CDR2 YYNGEE. This chain's CDR3 is CASSAVSGTKGDEQYF. The CDR3 DNA reads TGTGCCAGCAGCGCCGTCTCGGGGACAAAGGGGGACGAGCAGTACTTC.

The genes are TRBV2 and TRBJ1-2; 7 bases agree with TRBD1. CDR1 is SNHLY and CDR2 is FYNNEI in the germline V gene. The V segment lost 3 bases and the J segment 7 bases; nucleotides outside the gene matches: 11. The CDR3 spans 15 residues. CDR3 DNA sequence: TGTGCCAGCAGTGAGACCCGGCAGGGGGGATTTGGCTACACCTTC. This gives the protein CASSETRQGGFGYTF.

This sequence joins TRBV7-2 and TRBJ2-2, with no clear D. This CDR3 contains 16 residues. V shed 5 bases and J shed 2 bases, with 15 bases lying between them. Looked up from germline, CDR1 is SGHTA and CDR2 is FQGNSA. The chain's CDR3 is CASSAHQVFNTGELFF. As DNA, the CDR3 is TGTGCCAGCAGCGCTCACCAGGTATTCAACACCGGGGAGCTGTTTTTT.

The gene calls are TRBV30 and TRBJ2-5; no firm D call. CDR1 and CDR2 from the germline V gene are GTSNPN and SVGIG (reference sequence). Trimming stripped 8 bases from V and 1 base from J, with 17 bases between. This CDR3 is built from 14 residues. The CDR3 region has the DNA TGTGCCCGCTCGTCGGACCGGCTCCAAGAGACCCAGTACTTC. Its translation is CARSSDRLQETQYF.